Included here is one T cell receptor (beta chain) sequence, with context. An input of about 0.5 to 1 ug of RNA was subjected to reverse transcription using random hexamers. TCRdb processed the immunoSEQ multiplex PCR reads anew with MiXCR; each CDR3 protein has one entry. The sample lists hundreds of thousands of distinct CDR3 sequences, approximately 85% occurring once. This record comes from a study of CD8 T cells in Susac syndrome. The length of the CDR3 is 14 residues. CDR1 is SGDLS, CDR2 YYNGEE, per germline. Trimming stripped 3 bases from V and 7 bases from J, with 11 bases between. The chain couples TRBV9 to TRBJ1-6; D is unclear. The sample comprised CD8+ T cells from PBMCs. The clonotype comes from a human donor with multiple sclerosis. The CDR3 is CASSAGFSNSPLHF. Written as DNA, the CDR3 is TGTGCCAGCAGCGCCGGGTTCTCCAATTCACCCCTCCACTTT.